This paragraph covers one TCR beta chain sequence. The sample originates from a study of blood T cell repertoires in COVID-19. Study details: Spain, Italy and the United States supplied samples that represented acute and convalescent COVID-19. Sources were T cells, B-cell-depleted T cells, or PBMCs; the material itself was cDNA or gDNA.

Data came from immunoSEQ multiplex PCR; TCRdb stores just in-frame clones and leaves some out. Among around 340,000 clones listed, about 88% were seen once. Participant-reported clinical history was the basis for cohort assignment. This clonotype was sampled from a woman in her twenties or thirties who had been exposed to COVID-19. The specimen sequenced was PBMCs or T cells enriched from blood (not recorded which).

For the CDR3, the DNA is TGTGCCAGCAGCTCGGGACAGGGGGCGCTGGATGAGCAGTTCTTC. Its protein is CASSSGQGALDEQFF. The chain employs TRBV28 and TRBJ2-1; TRBD1 agrees at 12 bases. With V trimmed by 6 bases and J by 8 bases, 8 bases remained unmatched. Germline-derived CDR1 and CDR2 are MDHEN and SYDVKM. This CDR3 is 15 amino acids long.